Listed below are T cell receptor beta chains from one sample, sequenced in a study of blood T cells in healthy people across ages. Each CDR3 protein is one row after TCRdb ran MiXCR on the 5' RACE reads. The sample has a few hundred thousand distinct CDR3 sequences; 50% to 60% are singletons. The sample consisted of blood. The receptors stem from a man aged 60 to 69 in good health. The CDR3 runs from the conserved cysteine through the conserved F or W. Fields, in order: J gene, clone size, V gene, D gene, CDR3 length, CDR3 DNA, CDR3 protein. D genes are given only for firm matches. Clone size is stated in some rows and not others, as once, few, many or a class when expanded.

TRBJ1-2,few,TRBV4-1,.,16,TGCGCCAGCAGCCAAGCCGGGACCGGTTCTAACTATGGCTACACCTTC,CASSQAGTGSNYGYTF
TRBJ2-3,.,TRBV12-3/TRBV12-4,TRBD2,14,TGTGCCAGCAGCTCTGGGGGGGGTTCAGATACGCAGTATTTT,CASSSGGGSDTQYF
TRBJ2-1,few,TRBV5-1,.,15,TGCGCCAGCAGCTTTACAGATAGCTCCTACAATGAGCAGTTCTTC,CASSFTDSSYNEQFF
TRBJ2-1,.,TRBV27,.,14,TGTGCCAGCAGTTTAACTTTGGTGCGCAATGAGCAGTTCTTC,CASSLTLVRNEQFF
TRBJ2-1,many,TRBV4-1,.,15,TGCGCCAGCAGCCAAGATCGGTGGTTAGGGAATGAGCAGTTCTTC,CASSQDRWLGNEQFF
TRBJ2-3,many,TRBV13,TRBD2,13,TGTGCCAGCAGCCAGCCCGGGGGGGATACGCAGTATTTT,CASSQPGGDTQYF
TRBJ2-5,.,TRBV20-1,.,16,TGCAGTGCCCAAATCATGGGCGGATGGCAACAAGAGACCCAGTACTTC,CSAQIMGGWQQETQYF
TRBJ2-7,.,TRBV7-2,TRBD2,15,TGTGCCAACAGCCGCCCTACTAGCGGGGACTACGAGCAGTACTTC,CANSRPTSGDYEQYF
TRBJ2-3,few,TRBV7-2,.,13,TGTGCCAGCAGCCAAACGCGGACAGATACGCAGTATTTT,CASSQTRTDTQYF
TRBJ2-7,.,TRBV5-1,.,12,TGCGCCAGCAGCTTGACGGAGGGCGAGCAGTACTTC,CASSLTEGEQYF
TRBJ2-3,once,TRBV27,TRBD2,15,TGTGCCAGCAGTGCCGGACTAGCGGGGACAGATACGCAGTATTTT,CASSAGLAGTDTQYF
TRBJ1-6,few,TRBV5-1,.,15,TGCGCCAGCAGCTTGGAAGGCAGGGAACAATCACCCCTCCACTTT,CASSLEGREQSPLHF
TRBJ2-1,.,TRBV29-1,.,11,TGCAGCGGTGTTTTTGTTGGTGAGCAGTTCTTC,CSGVFVGEQFF
TRBJ2-7,few,TRBV7-2,.,12,TGTGCCAGCAGCCACACAACCTACGAGCAGTACTTC,CASSHTTYEQYF
TRBJ2-1,once,TRBV5-1,.,14,TGCGCCAGCAGCGCCGACGGATTCTACAATGAGCAGTTCTTC,CASSADGFYNEQFF
TRBJ2-3,.,TRBV12-3/TRBV12-4,.,14,TGTGCCAGCAGTCTAAGCAGTGGGGCAGATACGCAGTATTTT,CASSLSSGADTQYF
TRBJ2-1,.,TRBV20-1,.,14,TGCAGTGCTAGATCGGCCTCGTTGGGCAATGAGCAGTTCTTC,CSARSASLGNEQFF
TRBJ2-5,.,TRBV7-2,TRBD2,17,TGTGCCAGCAGCTCCGGGGGGGGCAGGGTTGTTCAAGAGACCCAGTACTTC,CASSSGGGRVVQETQYF
TRBJ1-1,.,TRBV4-2,.,15,TGTGCCAGCAGCCAAGTCGACAGGTTGAACACTGAAGCTTTCTTT,CASSQVDRLNTEAFF
TRBJ1-1,.,TRBV6-1,.,14,TGTGCCAGCAGGCGGGAAAACATGAACACTGAAGCTTTCTTT,CASRRENMNTEAFF
TRBJ2-3,.,TRBV6-1,.,13,TGTGCTAGCAGATTCCAGGGGGGAGATACGCAGTATTTT,CASRFQGGDTQYF
TRBJ2-3,.,TRBV12-3/TRBV12-4,TRBD2,15,TGTGCCAGCAGGCGCGGGGGAGTTAGCACAGATACGCAGTATTTT,CASRRGGVSTDTQYF
TRBJ2-7,many,TRBV12-3/TRBV12-4,.,13,TGTGCCAGCAGCTATGGGACCCCCTACGAGCAGTACTTC,CASSYGTPYEQYF
TRBJ2-7,few,TRBV20-1,TRBD1,14,TGCAGTGCGGCCCTCAGGGGGTTCTCCTACGAGCAGTACTTC,CSAALRGFSYEQYF
TRBJ2-1,once,TRBV9,.,18,TGTGCCAGCAGCGTAGATTTAGGGGGAAGAGGCTCCTACAATGAGCAGTTCTTC,CASSVDLGGRGSYNEQFF
TRBJ2-1,few,TRBV7-3,.,16,TGTGCCAGCAGCTTAACGGCAGCACTCTCCTACAATGAGCAGTTCTTC,CASSLTAALSYNEQFF
TRBJ2-7,few,TRBV28,TRBD2,14,TGTGCCAGCAGGCCTAGCGGGAGGGCCTACGAGCAGTACTTC,CASRPSGRAYEQYF
TRBJ1-2,few,TRBV29-1,TRBD1,12,TGCAGCGGTGGGGGACAGGGAGATGGCTACACCTTC,CSGGGQGDGYTF
TRBJ2-1,.,TRBV24-1,TRBD1,17,TGTGCCACCAGTGATCAGGGGTCGGGGACAGGGCGAAGTGAGCAGTTCTTC,CATSDQGSGTGRSEQFF
TRBJ2-7,.,TRBV6-1,TRBD2,16,TGTGCCAGCAGTGAAATGGAGCGGGGGGGCTCCTACGAGCAGTACTTC,CASSEMERGGSYEQYF
TRBJ2-4,few,TRBV6-6,TRBD1,14,TGTGCCAGCAGTCCCGGGACAGGGAGGAACATTCAGTACTTC,CASSPGTGRNIQYF
TRBJ2-3,.,TRBV6-2/TRBV6-3,.,16,TGTGCCAGCACCCCACTAGGGGGGCAGGGTTTCGGTACGCAGTATTTT,CASTPLGGQGFGTQYF
TRBJ2-5,.,TRBV4-3,.,16,TGCGCCAGCAGCCAAGATGCTCCACGGAGTGAAGATGAGCAGTACTTT,CASSQDAPRSEDEQYF
TRBJ1-6,few,TRBV9,.,17,TGTGCCAGCAGCGTAGCTCCGGACATAGGGTATAATTCACCCCTCCACTTT,CASSVAPDIGYNSPLHF
TRBJ2-1,many,TRBV29-1,.,13,TGCAGCGTTTGGGATAGCTCCTACAATGAGCAGTTCTTC,CSVWDSSYNEQFF
TRBJ2-7,.,TRBV7-9,TRBD2,15,TGTGCCAGCAGCTTGCTGCAGCGGGAGGGGAACGAGCAGTACTTC,CASSLLQREGNEQYF
TRBJ2-5,.,TRBV29-1,TRBD1,14,TGCAGCGTTGAAGCCCGGGACAGGGGGGGGACCCAGTACTTC,CSVEARDRGGTQYF
TRBJ2-2,.,TRBV7-8,.,13,TGTGCCAGCAGCGTCGGGACGTACGGGGAGCTGTTTTTT,CASSVGTYGELFF
TRBJ2-5,.,TRBV6-5,.,14,TGTGCCAGCAGCTCCCGGGACCGAACCGGGACCCAGTACTTC,CASSSRDRTGTQYF
TRBJ1-2,few,TRBV6-5,.,15,TGTGCCAGCAGTTCCTTGTTTGACAGCGGCTATGGCTACACCTTC,CASSSLFDSGYGYTF
TRBJ2-7,many,TRBV20-1,.,11,TGCAGTGCTAGAGAGGACTACGAGCAGTACTTC,CSAREDYEQYF
TRBJ2-7,.,TRBV28,.,13,TGTGCCAGCAGTTTACAACTTGAGGGGGAGCAGTACTTC,CASSLQLEGEQYF
TRBJ2-7,.,TRBV29-1,TRBD2,13,TGCAGCGTTGATACTAGCGGGGGCTACGAGCAGTACTTC,CSVDTSGGYEQYF
TRBJ2-1,.,TRBV25-1,TRBD2,15,TGTGCCAGCAGTGCGACTAGCGGGACCTACAGTGAGCAGTTCTTC,CASSATSGTYSEQFF
TRBJ2-5,many,TRBV2,.,9,TGTGCCAGCGGAGAGACCCAGTACTTC,CASGETQYF